Following are 18 T cell receptor beta chains from one sample sequenced in a study of persistence of HIV-infected CD4 T cells. For these receptors, no antigen is known. The stimulus was lysate of CMV-infected fibroblasts, around 10 ug/mL. Sorted nonresponding memory CD4+ T cells were CD40L-negative, CD69-negative, CD45RO-high. This was the immunoSEQ version 4 assay in survey mode. TCRdb's copy holds only in-frame clones and misses some; the assay was immunoSEQ multiplex PCR. The top ten hold just over 0.85% of the sample, which has roughly 32,000 clones, roughly four fifths seen once. The source material was CD4+ T cells sorted from PBMCs after approximately 20-hour stimulation, sampled from a patient who received antiretroviral therapy. The receptor source for this set is an adult man with HIV who was CMV-seropositive.

The chain combines TRBV4-3 with TRBJ2-2; D unclear. The CDR3 sequence is 15 residues long. Germline CDR1 and CDR2: LGHNA and YSLEER. V lost 4 bases and J lost 1, with 10 bases in between. CDR3 sequence: CASSPTPQNTGELFF. CDR3 in DNA: TGCGCCAGCAGCCCCACACCCCAGAACACCGGGGAGCTGTTTTTT.

This chain uses TRBV19 with TRBJ1-1; no clear D gene. CDR3 size: 12 residues. The V end was cut by 7 bases, the J end by 10 bases, with 16 bases between. CDR1 is LNHDA, CDR2 SQIVND, per germline (reference sequence). CDR3 residues: CASTPDGKGAFF. The CDR3 DNA is TGTGCCAGTACCCCCGACGGAAAAGGAGCTTTCTTT.

The rearrangement links TRBV6-5 to TRBJ2-2; D not resolved. The germline V gene has CDR1 MNHEY and CDR2 SVGAGI. Trimming took 6 bases from V and 5 from J, leaving 10 bases between them. This CDR3 has 13 residues. The CDR3 here is CASRLKQTGELFF. DNA of the CDR3: TGTGCCAGCAGACTCAAGCAGACCGGGGAGCTGTTTTTT.

This chain links TRBV7-8 with TRBJ2-7; D might be TRBD1 or TRBD2, each matching 5 bases. The CDR3 loop spans 16 amino acids. Germline V gene sequence: CDR1 SGHVS, CDR2 FQNEAQ. V was shortened by 2 bases and J by 2 bases, with 16 bases between the two germline ends. The CDR3 sequence is CASSLIPGTVTYEQYF. Here the CDR3 DNA reads TGTGCCAGCAGCTTAATTCCTGGGACGGTTACCTACGAGCAGTACTTC.

The chain is built from TRBV5-1 and TRBJ1-6, with 9 bases identical to TRBD1. Germline V gene sequence: CDR1 SGHRS, CDR2 YFSETQ. The CDR3 extends over 13 amino acids. V was clipped by 7 bases and J by 7 bases; unmatched bases: 3. The CDR3 reads CASRDRANSPLHF. DNA of the CDR3: TGCGCCAGCCGGGACAGGGCGAATTCACCCCTCCACTTT.

V gene TRBV7-9 combines with J gene TRBJ2-7, with TRBD1 identical over 9 bases. Per the germline V gene, CDR1 is SEHNR and CDR2 is FQNEAQ (reference sequence). After removal of 3 bases from V and 1 base from J, the junction contained 7 bases not matched to a gene. This CDR3 is 16 amino acids long. The CDR3 loop reads CASSFYVTGGSYEQYF. The CDR3, as DNA: TGTGCCAGCAGCTTTTATGTGACAGGGGGATCCTACGAGCAGTACTTC.

The chain carries TRBV6-1 and TRBJ2-2; D unresolved. This CDR3 has 13 amino acids. Germline V gene sequence: CDR1 MNHNS, CDR2 SASEGT. Trimming took off 2 bases at V and 1 base at J, with 2 bases between the two ends. Here the CDR3 reads CASSELNTGELFF. DNA of the CDR3: TGTGCCAGCAGTGAATTGAACACCGGGGAGCTGTTTTTT.

V gene TRBV2 combines with J gene TRBJ2-1; 9 bases agree with TRBD2. Per the germline V gene, CDR1 is SNHLY and CDR2 is FYNNEI. J was trimmed by 9 bases and V by 3 bases; bases with no gene match: 9. The CDR3 loop spans 15 amino acids. The CDR3 coding sequence is TGTGCCAGCAGTGACTCTCGTAGCGGGGGTGTTGAGCAGTTCTTC. Translation: CASSDSRSGGVEQFF.

V gene TRBV7-9 combines with J gene TRBJ1-5; D is ambiguous. The germline V gene encodes CDR1 SEHNR and CDR2 FQNEAQ (reference sequence). The CDR3 contains 16 residues. V lost 5 bases to trimming and J lost 0 bases, with 14 bases between them. CDR3: CASSAPGDLSNQPQHF. DNA of the CDR3: TGTGCCAGCAGCGCCCCCGGAGACCTTAGCAATCAGCCCCAGCATTTT.

This clone was seen a single time. This chain connects TRBV7-2 to TRBJ2-7; maybe TRBD2 (6 bases). This CDR3 spans 15 amino acids. The ends were cut back, 1 base at V and 7 bases at J, with 17 bases in the middle. Germline V gene lookup returns CDR1 SGHTA and CDR2 FQGNSA. Written as DNA, the CDR3 is TGTGCCAGCAGCTTAGGGCGGGGCCCCCTGTGGGAGCAGTACTTC. Translating it yields CASSLGRGPLWEQYF.

This chain joins TRBV6-6 and TRBJ2-7; 9 nucleotides align to TRBD1. CDR3 length: 15 amino acids. Germline CDR1 is MNHNY and CDR2 is SVGAGI (reference sequence). J lost 1 base, V lost 5 bases, and 6 bases had no gene match. The CDR3 sequence is CASSERDRASYEQYF. The CDR3 region has the DNA TGTGCCAGCAGTGAGCGGGACAGGGCTTCCTACGAGCAGTACTTC.

This clone was observed once. The V gene is TRBV18, the J gene TRBJ2-5, with D tentatively TRBD1 (6 bases). Germline CDR1 reads KGHSH; CDR2 reads LQKENI. CDR3 length: 13 residues. Trimming took 3 bases from V and 3 from J, leaving 8 bases between them. Here the CDR3 reads CASSPGQKETQYF. CDR3 bases: TGTGCCAGCTCACCCGGACAGAAAGAGACCCAGTACTTC.

The chain uses TRBV6-5 and TRBJ1-6; D gene uncertain. V was pared by 8 bases and J by 8 bases, with 13 bases between. The CDR3 covers 13 residues. Germline CDR1 is MNHEY and CDR2 is SVGAGI. The CDR3 nucleotides read TGTGCCAGCTATAACACCCCCCATTCACCCCTCCACTTT. Translating gives CASYNTPHSPLHF.

The J gene is TRBJ2-1, the V gene TRBV18; the D gene is possibly TRBD1 (6 bases). Germline loops: CDR1 KGHSH, CDR2 LQKENI. The V end lost 0 bases, the J end lost 3 bases, and 12 bases lay between the germline ends. The CDR3 loop spans 16 amino acids. CDR3 nucleotide sequence: TGTGCCAGCTCACCACCAGGACAGAGGAACTACAATGAGCAGTTCTTC. Its protein product is CASSPPGQRNYNEQFF.

This clone was counted once. The chain couples TRBV24-1 to TRBJ2-2, with 9 bases matching TRBD2. This CDR3 comprises 16 residues. Germline V CDR1 and CDR2: KGHDR, SFDVKD. J gave up 7 bases and V 4 bases, and 9 bases lay outside the gene matches. CDR3 in DNA: TGTGCCACCAGTGACTCTCGACTAGCGGTTCACGGGGAGCTGTTTTTT. This codes for CATSDSRLAVHGELFF.

The V call is TRBV24-1, the J call TRBJ1-5; D remains unclear. The V end was cut by 3 bases, the J end by 0 bases, with 11 bases between. The CDR3 spans 16 residues. The germline gives CDR1 KGHDR, CDR2 SFDVKD. The CDR3 reads CATSDTSKDSNQPQHF. The CDR3 DNA reads as TGTGCCACCAGTGATACCTCAAAGGATAGCAATCAGCCCCAGCATTTT.

The rearrangement links TRBV6-5 to TRBJ1-4; 7 bases match TRBD1. The trim removed 6 bases at V and 4 bases at J, leaving 5 bases unmatched. Germline V gene data show CDR1 as MNHEY and CDR2 as SVGAGI. The CDR3 loop spans 14 amino acids. CDR3 region: CASRSTGRNEKLFF. For the CDR3, the DNA is TGTGCCAGCAGGTCGACAGGGCGTAATGAAAAACTGTTTTTT.

This clone was seen only once. The chain has TRBV19 and TRBJ2-7, with unresolved D. V was cut by 2 bases and J by 6 bases, with 8 bases left in between. Germline CDR1 reads LNHDA; CDR2 reads SQIVND (reference sequence). CDR3 length equals 12 residues. The CDR3 DNA reads as TGTGCCAGTAGTATATACAATTCCGAGCAGTACTTC. Protein product: CASSIYNSEQYF.